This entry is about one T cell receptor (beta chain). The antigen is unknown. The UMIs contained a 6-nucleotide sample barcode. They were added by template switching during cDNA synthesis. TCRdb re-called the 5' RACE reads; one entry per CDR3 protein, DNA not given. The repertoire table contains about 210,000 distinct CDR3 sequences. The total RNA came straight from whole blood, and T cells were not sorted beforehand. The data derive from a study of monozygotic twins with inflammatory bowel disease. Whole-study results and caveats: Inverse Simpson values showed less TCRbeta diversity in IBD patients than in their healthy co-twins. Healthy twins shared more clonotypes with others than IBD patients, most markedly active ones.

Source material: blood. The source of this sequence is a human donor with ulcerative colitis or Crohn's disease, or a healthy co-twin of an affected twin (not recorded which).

CDR3 amino acids: CASSLGPTFFNSPLHF. V usage is TRBV11-2 and J usage is TRBJ1-6; TCRdb selects TRBD1, and the lack of DNA leaves this call unchecked. This CDR3 has 16 amino acids. CDR1 and CDR2 (germline): SGHAT, FQNNGV.